The rows below give T cell receptor beta chains drawn from one sample of a study of beta chain features in type 1 diabetes. Using immunoSEQ multiplex PCR, the repertoire was profiled, and TCRdb retains in-frame clones only, with some absent. The sample contains 300,000 to 350,000 clones, roughly 9% of which appear only once. Sequencing was performed on central memory CD4+ T cells from blood. The receptor source for this set is a man aged 25 to 40 with type 1 diabetes. Both conserved end residues are part of each CDR3. The D gene is left open where the match is weak. Clone size is given for some rows only: seen once, a few or many times, or a class if the clone is expanded.

D gene: NA; J gene: TRBJ2-7; V gene: TRBV7-8; clone size: NA; CDR3 DNA: TGTGCCAGCAGCTTAAGCAGGGGAACCTACGAGCAGTACTTC; CDR3 protein: CASSLSRGTYEQYF
D gene: TRBD1; J gene: TRBJ2-6; V gene: TRBV11-2; clone size: many; CDR3 DNA: TGTGCCAGCAGCTTGGGACAGGGGAACACTGGGGCCAACGTCCTGACTTTC; CDR3 protein: CASSLGQGNTGANVLTF
D gene: NA; J gene: TRBJ1-1; V gene: TRBV6-1; clone size: NA; CDR3 DNA: TGTGCCAGCAGTGTGGGACTTTTGGGGGTGATGAACACTGAAGCTTTCTTT; CDR3 protein: CASSVGLLGVMNTEAFF
D gene: TRBD2; J gene: TRBJ2-1; V gene: TRBV7-9; clone size: few; CDR3 DNA: TGTGCCAGCAGCCAGATGACTAGCGGGGGTCTCGATGAGCAGTTCTTC; CDR3 protein: CASSQMTSGGLDEQFF
D gene: TRBD1; J gene: TRBJ2-2; V gene: TRBV25-1; clone size: few; CDR3 DNA: TGTGCCAGCAGTCGACAGGGGCCCACCGGGGAGCTGTTTTTT; CDR3 protein: CASSRQGPTGELFF
D gene: NA; J gene: TRBJ2-2; V gene: TRBV7-2; clone size: few; CDR3 DNA: TGTGCCAGCAGCTTAGCCAGAGCGAACACCGGGGAGCTGTTTTTT; CDR3 protein: CASSLARANTGELFF
D gene: TRBD1; J gene: TRBJ2-5; V gene: TRBV30; clone size: NA; CDR3 DNA: TGTGCCTGGGCGACAGGGACGGAGACCCAGTACTTC; CDR3 protein: CAWATGTETQYF
D gene: NA; J gene: TRBJ2-5; V gene: TRBV25-1; clone size: NA; CDR3 DNA: TGTGCCAGCAGTGCTCGGGACGGCCAAGAGACCCAGTACTTC; CDR3 protein: CASSARDGQETQYF
D gene: NA; J gene: TRBJ2-7; V gene: TRBV5-6; clone size: few; CDR3 DNA: TGTGCCAGCAGCCGAGACTCCCCCGAGCAGTACTTC; CDR3 protein: CASSRDSPEQYF
D gene: NA; J gene: TRBJ2-3; V gene: TRBV9; clone size: NA; CDR3 DNA: TGTGCCAGCAGCGTAGGGGGGAGCGATGGTACGCAGTATTTT; CDR3 protein: CASSVGGSDGTQYF
D gene: TRBD1; J gene: TRBJ1-3; V gene: TRBV30; clone size: few; CDR3 DNA: TGTGCCTGGAGTAGTTTTATAGGGACAGAGAGAAACACCATATATTTT; CDR3 protein: CAWSSFIGTERNTIYF
D gene: NA; J gene: TRBJ1-6; V gene: TRBV30; clone size: NA; CDR3 DNA: TGTGCCTGGGGGCGAGGTAATTCACCCCTCCACTTT; CDR3 protein: CAWGRGNSPLHF
D gene: NA; J gene: TRBJ2-1; V gene: TRBV11-2; clone size: few; CDR3 DNA: TGTGCCAGCAGCCTCCTGAGGGGGGGCGCGTTCTTC; CDR3 protein: CASSLLRGGAFF
D gene: NA; J gene: TRBJ1-2; V gene: TRBV21-1; clone size: NA; CDR3 DNA: TGTGCCAGCAGCAAAACAGGGAAAACGGGCTACACCTTC; CDR3 protein: CASSKTGKTGYTF
D gene: NA; J gene: TRBJ1-2; V gene: TRBV6-5; clone size: few; CDR3 DNA: TGTGCCAGCAGACAGGGCCCCTATGGCTACACCTTC; CDR3 protein: CASRQGPYGYTF
D gene: NA; J gene: TRBJ2-2; V gene: TRBV11-2; clone size: NA; CDR3 DNA: TGTGCCAGCAAATGGGGGAGTGGCGTGAATCCCGGGGAGCTGTTTTTT; CDR3 protein: CASKWGSGVNPGELFF
D gene: NA; J gene: TRBJ2-7; V gene: TRBV30; clone size: NA; CDR3 DNA: TGTGCCTGGAGTGTCCTAGGGGCAGTGAGCGAGCAGTACTTC; CDR3 protein: CAWSVLGAVSEQYF
D gene: NA; J gene: TRBJ2-5; V gene: TRBV28; clone size: NA; CDR3 DNA: TGTGCCAGCTGTGTGACCCAAGAGACCCAGTACTTC; CDR3 protein: CASCVTQETQYF
D gene: NA; J gene: TRBJ2-5; V gene: TRBV7-9; clone size: NA; CDR3 DNA: TGCACCCCGGGGGACAGATTCCAAGAGACCCAGTACTTC; CDR3 protein: CTPGDRFQETQYF
D gene: TRBD2; J gene: TRBJ2-5; V gene: TRBV7-8; clone size: few; CDR3 DNA: TGTGCCAGCAGCTTACTAGCGGGGGGGCTAGTGGAGACCCAGTACTTC; CDR3 protein: CASSLLAGGLVETQYF
D gene: TRBD1; J gene: TRBJ2-7; V gene: TRBV7-2; clone size: NA; CDR3 DNA: TGTGCCAGCAGCTCCCGAGGACAGGTCCTACGAGGGGACTTC; CDR3 protein: CASSSRGQVLRGDF
D gene: NA; J gene: TRBJ1-5; V gene: TRBV10-3; clone size: NA; CDR3 DNA: TGTGCCATCAGTGATTTGGGGGGCCGAAGTCAGCCCCAGCATTTT; CDR3 protein: CAISDLGGRSQPQHF
D gene: NA; J gene: TRBJ2-5; V gene: TRBV1; clone size: NA; CDR3 DNA: TGCACCAGCAGCCTAGTACAAGAGACCCAGTACTTC; CDR3 protein: CTSSLVQETQYF
D gene: TRBD1; J gene: TRBJ1-2; V gene: TRBV18; clone size: few; CDR3 DNA: TGTGCCAGCTCACCTACAGGGGGTTTGGGCTACACCTTC; CDR3 protein: CASSPTGGLGYTF
D gene: NA; J gene: TRBJ2-6; V gene: TRBV2; clone size: NA; CDR3 DNA: TGTGCCAGCAGTGTTCAGGGGAACACTGGGGCCAACGTCCTGACTTTC; CDR3 protein: CASSVQGNTGANVLTF
D gene: NA; J gene: TRBJ2-7; V gene: TRBV29-1; clone size: few; CDR3 DNA: TGCAGCGTTGTGTTAGAGGCTGTGCAGTACTTC; CDR3 protein: CSVVLEAVQYF
D gene: NA; J gene: TRBJ1-5; V gene: TRBV28; clone size: few; CDR3 DNA: TGTGCCAGCAGTCTGGGTACTAGGTCCCAGCATTTT; CDR3 protein: CASSLGTRSQHF
D gene: NA; J gene: TRBJ1-1; V gene: TRBV19; clone size: few; CDR3 DNA: TGTGCCAGTAGTGAGGGGGACACCCTCCTCACTGAAGCTTTCTTT; CDR3 protein: CASSEGDTLLTEAFF
D gene: NA; J gene: TRBJ2-2; V gene: TRBV6-5; clone size: few; CDR3 DNA: TGTGCCAGCAGCCGGAACCTACACCGGGAGCTGTTTTTT; CDR3 protein: CASSRNLHRELFF
D gene: NA; J gene: TRBJ1-2; V gene: TRBV28; clone size: few; CDR3 DNA: TGTGCCAGCAGTTTCGGGGGAATTCCTGGCTACACCTTC; CDR3 protein: CASSFGGIPGYTF
D gene: TRBD1; J gene: TRBJ1-3; V gene: TRBV12-5; clone size: NA; CDR3 DNA: TGTGCTAGTGGTTTGGCCTGGACAGGGTCCGGAAACACCATATATTTT; CDR3 protein: CASGLAWTGSGNTIYF
D gene: NA; J gene: TRBJ1-5; V gene: TRBV18; clone size: few; CDR3 DNA: TGTGCCAGCTCACCACCGGCCGGGACCCAGCATTTT; CDR3 protein: CASSPPAGTQHF
D gene: NA; J gene: TRBJ1-2; V gene: TRBV23-1; clone size: NA; CDR3 DNA: TGTGCCAGCAGCCCCTTGTCGGGGCCGGACTATGGCTACACCTTC; CDR3 protein: CASSPLSGPDYGYTF
D gene: NA; J gene: TRBJ1-1; V gene: TRBV7-2; clone size: NA; CDR3 DNA: TGTGCCAGCAGCTTAGACAGGGTCAATGAAGCTTTCTTT; CDR3 protein: CASSLDRVNEAFF
D gene: NA; J gene: TRBJ2-3; V gene: TRBV6-5; clone size: many; CDR3 DNA: TGTGCCAGCAGTTACTCTAGCCGTGTTGCAGATACGCAGTATTTT; CDR3 protein: CASSYSSRVADTQYF
D gene: NA; J gene: TRBJ2-3; V gene: TRBV7-6; clone size: few; CDR3 DNA: TGTGCCAGCAGCTTAGCCGGGCCGCGTACGCAGTATTTT; CDR3 protein: CASSLAGPRTQYF
D gene: NA; J gene: TRBJ1-5; V gene: TRBV7-2; clone size: few; CDR3 DNA: TGTGCCAGCAGCTTAGCATTGCAGCCCCAGCATTTT; CDR3 protein: CASSLALQPQHF
D gene: NA; J gene: TRBJ2-7; V gene: TRBV23-1; clone size: few; CDR3 DNA: TGCGCCAGCAGTCACCCCTGGCTTTACGCAACCCGGCGCTACGAGCAGTACTTC; CDR3 protein: CASSHPWLYATRRYEQYF
D gene: NA; J gene: TRBJ2-5; V gene: TRBV28; clone size: NA; CDR3 DNA: TGTGCCAGCATCCAAGGGCGGGAAGAGACCCAGTACTTC; CDR3 protein: CASIQGREETQYF
D gene: NA; J gene: TRBJ1-4; V gene: TRBV2; clone size: NA; CDR3 DNA: TGTGCCAGCAGCACCCCGGGGTCGGGCGGTGAAAAACTGTTTTTT; CDR3 protein: CASSTPGSGGEKLFF
D gene: NA; J gene: TRBJ1-2; V gene: TRBV5-6; clone size: few; CDR3 DNA: TGTGCCAGCAGCTTTCTAGGGAACGGCTACACCTTC; CDR3 protein: CASSFLGNGYTF